The rows below give T cell receptor beta chains drawn from one sample of a study of T cell responses to AZD1222 COVID-19 vaccine. The data were produced by immunoSEQ multiplex PCR, yet TCRdb's version contains in-frame clones alone and is incomplete. The data contain some 150,000 clones, 85% of them singletons. The sample in question was peripheral blood, obtained 28 days after the second dose of the MenACWY control vaccine. The receptors stem from an adult who received the MenACWY meningococcal vaccine as a control. The CDR3 runs from the conserved cysteine through the conserved F or W. D genes are given only for firm matches. Clone size is given for some rows only: seen once, a few or many times, or a class if the clone is expanded.

TRBV11-3	TRBJ2-2	NA	NA	CAVLPGELFF	TGTGCCGTTCTGCCCGGGGAGCTGTTTTTT
TRBV5-1	TRBJ2-1	NA	TRBD2	CASGTSGAYNEKFF	TGCGCCAGCGGGACTAGCGGGGCTTACAATGAGAAGTTCTTC
TRBV25-1	TRBJ1-6	NA	NA	CASSERDWNSPLHF	TGTGCCAGCAGTGAACGGGACTGGAATTCACCCCTCCACTTT
TRBV4-1	TRBJ1-2	NA	NA	CASSQETGRNYGYTF	TGCGCCAGCAGCCAAGAAACAGGGCGGAACTATGGCTACACCTTC
TRBV30	TRBJ1-4	NA	NA	CAWSVKTGINEKLFF	TGTGCCTGGAGTGTAAAAACAGGGATTAATGAAAAACTGTTTTTT
TRBV7-2	TRBJ2-7	NA	TRBD1	CASSLAGTAYEQYF	TGTGCCAGCAGCTTAGCCGGGACAGCCTACGAGCAGTACTTC
TRBV6-5	TRBJ2-3	NA	NA	CASGGLSDTQYF	TGTGCCAGCGGCGGTCTTTCTGATACGCAGTATTTT
TRBV5-6	TRBJ2-1	NA	TRBD1	CASSLQGSASNEQFF	TGTGCCAGCAGCTTACAGGGGTCTGCGAGCAATGAGCAGTTCTTC
TRBV5-1	TRBJ1-4	NA	NA	CASSLGTTTNEKLFF	TGCGCCAGCAGCTTAGGGACAACAACTAATGAAAAACTGTTTTTT
TRBV9	TRBJ1-1	NA	NA	CASSPRTAPNTEAFF	TGTGCCAGCAGCCCCCGGACAGCCCCGAACACTGAAGCTTTCTTT
TRBV5-4	TRBJ2-1	NA	NA	CAIPVGGGPRENEQFF	TGTGCCATTCCCGTAGGAGGAGGGCCTCGGGAGAATGAGCAGTTCTTC
TRBV7-8	TRBJ1-1	NA	NA	CASSLALGRDTEAFF	TGTGCCAGCAGCTTAGCGCTGGGCAGGGACACTGAAGCTTTCTTT
TRBV3-1/TRBV3-2	TRBJ1-1	NA	NA	CASSQAGGGTEAFF	TGTGCCAGCAGCCAAGCGGGTGGAGGCACTGAAGCTTTCTTT
TRBV6-5	TRBJ2-2	NA	NA	CASSYSRGGNTGELFF	TGTGCCAGCAGTTACTCCAGGGGGGGGAACACCGGGGAGCTGTTTTTT
TRBV7-8	TRBJ1-1	NA	NA	CASSLFTYTEAFF	TGTGCCAGCAGCTTATTTACATACACTGAAGCTTTCTTT
TRBV19	TRBJ1-4	NA	NA	CASSRKQGSEKLFF	TGTGCCAGTAGTAGGAAACAAGGTAGTGAAAAACTGTTTTTT
TRBV11-1	TRBJ2-4	NA	NA	CASSSTQGAKNIQYF	TGTGCCAGCAGCTCCACTCAGGGGGCCAAAAACATTCAGTACTTC
TRBV19	TRBJ2-3	NA	TRBD2	CASSSGGRGTQYF	TGTGCCAGTAGTAGCGGGGGAAGGGGTACGCAGTATTTT
TRBV30	TRBJ1-6	few	TRBD1	CAWMRQGDSPLHF	TGTGCCTGGATGAGACAGGGGGATTCACCCCTCCACTTT
TRBV6-5	TRBJ1-1	NA	TRBD1	CASGRGMNTEAFF	TGTGCCAGCGGCAGGGGGATGAACACTGAAGCTTTCTTT
TRBV14	TRBJ1-2	NA	NA	CASRRIPGPGGYGYTF	TGTGCCAGCAGGCGCATACCGGGTCCGGGAGGGTATGGCTACACCTTC
TRBV7-2	TRBJ2-1	NA	NA	CASSLVPSIYEQFF	TGTGCCAGCAGCTTAGTGCCTAGCATCTATGAGCAGTTCTTC
TRBV12-3/TRBV12-4	TRBJ2-6	NA	NA	CASTPFANVLTF	TGTGCCAGCACCCCCTTTGCCAACGTCCTGACTTTC
TRBV7-2	TRBJ2-1	NA	TRBD1	CASSRDRGGYNEQFF	TGTGCCAGCAGCCGGGACAGGGGAGGCTACAATGAGCAGTTCTTC
TRBV29-1	TRBJ1-2	NA	NA	CSVEEAGYGYTF	TGCAGCGTTGAAGAGGCGGGGTATGGCTACACCTTC
TRBV6-5	TRBJ1-3	NA	NA	CASSRALGGNTIYF	TGTGCCAGCAGCCGGGCCCTAGGTGGAAACACCATATATTTT
TRBV11-2	TRBJ2-7	NA	NA	CASSLEVGNSYEQYF	TGTGCCAGCAGCTTAGAAGTCGGGAACTCCTACGAGCAGTACTTC
TRBV3-1/TRBV3-2	TRBJ1-5	NA	NA	CASSPGRIQPQHF	TGTGCCAGCAGCCCGGGGCGGATTCAGCCCCAGCATTTT
TRBV7-8	TRBJ2-2	NA	TRBD1	CASSSDRVNTGELFF	TGTGCCAGCAGCTCGGACAGGGTCAACACCGGGGAGCTGTTTTTT